This T cell receptor (beta chain) came from a study of tumor-infiltrating lymphocytes in primary liver carcinoma. About the study: Aged between 30 and 69 years, the patients were men and women. Stage T1-T3 N0M0 tumors spanned roughly 4.2 to 11 cm. Samples yielded about 3.65 to 7.13 million productive TCRbeta reads, similar across tissue types.

CDR1 DFQATT and CDR2 SNEGSKA come from the germline V gene (reference sequence). Trimming removed 5 bases from V and 9 bases from J; junction bases left unmatched: 7. This CDR3 spans 14 amino acids. As to this clonotype: What it binds is not known.

Starting material for RNA and DNA co-extraction consisted of 20-30 mg of unsorted bulk tissue. Findings and limits, study-wide: In tumor-adjacent and tumor-blood pairs, overlap was lower than in tumor region pairs.

Priming with a constant-region primer yielded TCR beta cDNA from approximately 500 ng total RNA. Amplification in three nested multiplex PCR rounds with slightly modified ARM-PCR gave rise to TCR beta libraries. In the first two PCR rounds, TRBV1-TRBV30 forward primers were paired with a C-beta reverse primer, and each round lasted roughly 10 cycles. TCRdb recomputed calls from the multiplex PCR reads with MiXCR, one row per CDR3 protein. In the table there are about 120,000 distinct CDR3 sequences, 55% to 70% of which are singletons. The chain employs TRBV20-1 and TRBJ1-6, with 10 bases matching TRBD1. Sequenced: tumor-adjacent normal liver tissue. This receptor was obtained from a woman aged 55-70 years with primary liver carcinoma and hepatitis B virus infection. The CDR3 spells CSASTGGDSSPLHF. CDR3 bases: TGCAGTGCTTCGACAGGGGGCGATAGTTCACCCCTCCACTTT.